Here is one TCR beta chain with its context. Its cognate antigen has yet to be identified. There are no base qualities to consult, and no much larger clone falls within one base. The data are from a study of cytomegalovirus exposure and HLA in healthy donors (TCRdb year 2017). Looking at the study overall: An earlier analysis of several hundred of the donors reported roughly 270 Gb of sequence data and some 100 million unique TCR beta sequences from about 179 million T cells. The T cell repertoires of under 700 subjects were profiled by immunosequencing and related to cytomegalovirus serostatus. All discovery cohort repertoires had been generated using a single sequencing platform. Roughly 300 gigabases of sequencing data and 78 million or so unique TCR sequences were included in an early release covering roughly 600 HLA-typed donors. The later analysis used no new phenotypic data to find candidate immune exposures, relying instead on TCR beta sequences and their occurrence across donors. In addition to the first cohort of hundreds of subjects, a separate validation cohort of about 120 different subjects was used. Donor age, sex, ethnicity and CMV serostatus were compiled alongside the repertoire data. A later analysis re-examined previously published TCR beta repertoires from roughly 720 donors and added high-resolution HLA genotyping to investigate patterns of TCR occurrence. Of the roughly 410 genotyped donors, less than 90% were placed in the genetic ancestry cluster associated with self-reported Caucasian donors. HLA typing covered class I and class II loci at four-digit resolution. The number of typed donors differed by locus: about 620-640 for A, B, C, DRB1 and DQB1; 500 to 550 for DQA1; 606 for DPA1; and about 450 for DPB1. An earlier analysis of fewer than 750 of the donors used high-throughput TCR beta sequencing to judge whether each TCR beta V gene segment behaved as functional or pseudogenic. High-throughput TCR immunosequencing, statistical association of individual TCRs with disease status, and machine learning were combined to predict cytomegalovirus infection status. In a later genetic analysis, genome-wide SNP genotypes for about 55% of the roughly 700 donors were used, and that subset was treated as a discovery cohort. Across about 380 genotyped donors of the cohort, an average of approximately 240,000 unique TCR beta nucleotide sequences per donor were sequenced, and about a sixth of those sequences were non-productive. Five DR-DQ haplotypes were treated as single units for association and clustering because of strong linkage in the cohort. The study aimed to test whether cataloging public T cell receptors could reveal signatures of past pathogen exposure. The full study reports these points: A later genetic analysis associated a missense DCLRE1C variant with V-gene and J-gene trimming of TCR beta chains, and an independent cohort replicated the association. In a later analysis, HLA-associated TCR beta chains were found to be more clonally expanded and to have lower generation probabilities than equally common non-associated chains. The only immune exposure information available for the cohort was CMV serostatus. According to a later analysis, most CMV-associated TCR beta chains appeared to be HLA-restricted, and the HLA associations seemed to be driven largely by CMV exposure. A later analysis found that TCR association rates varied across HLA loci, with DRB1 alleles showing the most associated TCRs and HLA-C alleles the fewest. Presence/absence analyses assumed roughly uniform sequencing depth across donors, an assumption that may not hold. A cluster of highly shared sequence variants was judged likely to represent a technical artifact of the sequencing pipeline. It was suggested by the authors that the approach could potentially be generalized to other disease states and immunological phenotypes. Assigning TCR associations to individual alleles was difficult when HLA alleles, especially DR and DQ, strongly co-occurred. Because HLA typing was unavailable for some donors at each locus, only the typed subset was used in association tests. A further reported finding was that TCR beta sequences accurately predicted the HLA-A and HLA-B alleles for most subjects in the first cohort. Compared with the 666-donor mean, donors in an Asian-associated ancestry cluster had fewer N-insertions in productive TCRs, according to a later genetic analysis. Correlated functional status among segregating V segments might reflect linkage disequilibrium, but an unknown experimental factor could not be ruled out. The 87-base-pair reads could not distinguish some IMGT-functional V segments, including TRBV6-2 and TRBV6-3, so those segments were excluded. The classifier was reported to diagnose cytomegalovirus status with high specificity and sensitivity in both the original and validation cohorts. This cohort had only TCR beta chains sequenced, and the lack of alpha or paired-chain data limited which features could be detected. The earlier analysis of about 600 of the donors excluded some 15 rarely observed V segments, including chromosome 9 orphons, because counts were too low. Specific HLA alleles were associated with 16,951 TCR beta sequences at a false discovery rate of 0.05 in a later analysis. A later analysis reported that several top co-occurrence clusters appeared linked to parvovirus B19, influenza, CMV and Epstein-Barr virus. Across donors, most TCR sequences were observed very rarely, whereas some public TCRs were present in many individuals. A total of fewer than 200 TCR beta chains were listed by the study as associated with cytomegalovirus. Broadly in line with IMGT annotations, most TCR beta V segments showed up in productive rearrangements about 87% or about 30% of the time in an earlier analysis of about 500 of the donors. A few of the identified cytomegalovirus-associated TCR beta chains were confirmed in vitro to be specific for cytomegalovirus antigens.

The cohort consisted of 670 or so healthy bone marrow donors. All cohort members were sampled while nominally healthy, although unrecorded immune exposures were likely present. The donor was CMV seronegative and belonged to the group of 380 or so seronegative cohort members. Every donor gave a peripheral blood sample, and the peripheral blood mononuclear cells from that sample were used for TCR beta sequencing. Genomic DNA was extracted from the blood cell samples with the Qiagen DNeasy Blood Extraction Kit. Libraries were constructed by the immunoSEQ multiplex PCR assay. The multiplex PCR relied on a mix of 60 forward primers for TCR Vbeta segments and 13 reverse primers for TCR Jbeta segments. The CDR3 region of rearranged TCR beta genes was amplified from genomic DNA by a multiplex PCR assay. Amplified TCR beta libraries were sequenced as 87-base-pair reads on the Illumina HiSeq System. On the study's bioinformatics: In a later analysis, tens of millions of unique TCR beta chains were counted across the approximately 670 repertoires, and around 11 million of these chains were shared by at least two donors. Raw reads were error-corrected and collapsed into unique sequences with a nearest-neighbor algorithm that merged closely related sequences to remove PCR and sequencing errors. V, D and J gene segments were assigned by aligning CDR3 sequences to IMGT reference sequences. For a sequence to be retained, at least a six-nucleotide match to both a V gene segment and a J gene segment was required. A rearrangement was called productive if the CDR3 had no stop codons and remained in frame with V and J, and every other rearrangement was called non-productive. CDR3 was defined according to IMGT convention as the region running from the second conserved V-encoded cysteine to the conserved J-encoded phenylalanine. The earlier analysis of a few hundred of the donors excluded any sequence lacking an unambiguous match to a single V gene segment. An earlier analysis of a few hundred of the donors classified V segments as functional when productive rearrangements were above 56.7% and as segregating when the standard deviation between donors was above 5%. A statistical classification framework was built to diagnose cytomegalovirus status from the catalog of TCR beta chain sequences. In a later analysis, V and J genes were assigned by comparing TCR nucleotide sequences against IMGT/GENE-DB human TR gene sequences. In a later analysis, CDR3 sequences and most-parsimonious VDJ recombination scenarios were assigned using the TCRdist pipeline. In a later analysis, every TCR beta chain was defined by the combination of its CDR3 amino acid sequence and its V-gene family, and reads without a unique V-gene family were dropped. In a later analysis, approximately 640 highly shared, low-generation-probability nucleotide sequences were removed to address suspected cross-contamination and a sequencing artifact. In a later analysis, a clonal expansion index for each public chain was calculated from normalized within-repertoire ranks of inferred template counts. Generation probabilities in a later analysis came from a VDJ recombination model fitted to out-of-frame rearrangements, and those results were checked against IGoR. A later analysis scored TCR-TCR, TCR-HLA and TCR-CMV co-occurrence with hypergeometric tests, applying a repertoire-size bias correction to TCR pairs. To estimate false discovery rates, a later analysis permuted the HLA or CMV assignments 20 times. In a later analysis, co-occurring TCRs were grouped using DBSCAN, with TCRdist sequence similarity added in when clustering inside HLA-allele-positive subsets. Co-occurrence clustering excluded repertoires with fewer than 30,000 or more than 120,000 public chains, plus five with anomalous nucleotide sharing. TCRdb provides this immuneACCESS table in a form limited to in-frame rearrangements. Some clones are lacking; in checked studies, under half of them reflect an unresolved V gene, and why the rest are absent is not known. V, J and clone size reflect that table, while D and trimming were determined from the DNA. The sample table lists approximately 140,000 clones, 65% to 80% of them with a count of one. Roughly 1.9% of the sample belongs to the ten largest clones.

V drops 5 bases and J drops 7 bases, leaving 12 bases in between. From a lookup of the germline V gene (reference sequence), CDR1 and CDR2 are MNHEY and SMNVEV. Measured from the cysteine to the phenylalanine, the CDR3 is 13 residues long. The read is trimmed to its CDR3 DNA, 39 bases read in frame from base 1. This clonotype was sampled from a woman aged 40 to 55 in good health and CMV-seronegative. The chain is made from TRBV27 and TRBJ1-5; no confident D gene assignment can be made. Material: PBMCs. The nucleotides are TGTGCCAGCAGTATAGGGAGCGGGCAGCCCCAGCATTTT. Its product reads: CASSIGSGQPQHF.